These T cell receptor beta chains were read from a single sample in a study of metastatic and nonmetastatic thyroid tumors. TCRdb used MiXCR to call clones anew from the PCR reads. The table has tens of thousands of clones, about 20% seen once. The sample taken for sequencing was blood. These TCRs come from a male donor with papillary thyroid cancer or a benign thyroid nodule (not recorded which). Some clones in this sample may be carry-over from other donors' samples. The CDR3 runs from the conserved cysteine through the conserved F or W. A D gene is named only where the DNA matches it firmly. The size field is filled for only some rows; it gives once, few, many or a size class.

TRBJ2-7 | NA | TRBV7-9 | NA | TGTGCCAGCAGCGTGGCGGGGGAGCAGTACTTC | CASSVAGEQYF
TRBJ1-2 | many | TRBV11-2 | NA | TGTGCCAGCAGCTTAGGCCCTGGCAACTATGGCTACACCTTC | CASSLGPGNYGYTF
TRBJ1-1 | NA | TRBV6-2/TRBV6-3 | NA | TGTGCCAGCAGTTCCAGAGGCCCGAAGGCCACTGAAGCTTTCTTT | CASSSRGPKATEAFF
TRBJ2-3 | NA | TRBV12-3/TRBV12-4 | NA | TGTGCCAGCACCCCAGGCCCAGAGAGGGCACTGAGGGATACGCAGTATTTT | CASTPGPERALRDTQYF
TRBJ2-3 | many | TRBV10-3 | NA | TGTGCCATCAGCCCGGGAGCTAGCGGCACAGATACGCAGTATTTT | CAISPGASGTDTQYF
TRBJ2-7 | many | TRBV15 | NA | TGTGCCACCAGCAGAGGGAGGTCCGGGATGGGGAGATATTCCTACTACGAGCAGTACTTC | CATSRGRSGMGRYSYYEQYF
TRBJ2-2 | many | TRBV5-1 | TRBD2 | TGCGCCAGCAGCCCTACGGCAAGCGGGGGAGCCTCCACCGGGGAGCTGTTTTTT | CASSPTASGGASTGELFF
TRBJ2-3 | NA | TRBV6-1 | TRBD2 | TGTGCCAGGGGGACTAGCGGAGATACCACAGATACGCAGTATTTT | CARGTSGDTTDTQYF
TRBJ2-1 | many | TRBV24-1 | TRBD1 | TGTGCCACCAGTGATTGGGGGACAGGGGGCTACAATGAGCAGTTCTTC | CATSDWGTGGYNEQFF
TRBJ2-1 | many | TRBV11-2 | TRBD2 | TGTGCCAGCAGCTTTGGAAGCGGGAAGAGCTCCTACAATGAGCAGTTCTTC | CASSFGSGKSSYNEQFF
TRBJ2-7 | many | TRBV19 | NA | TGTGCCAGTAGTATCTGGGGGACAGGAGCTTCGGGAGGGCCCGACGAGCAGTACTTC | CASSIWGTGASGGPDEQYF
TRBJ2-5 | NA | TRBV5-1 | NA | TGCGCCAGCAGCTCGCGAGCGACAGTTAGCCAAGAGACCCAGTACTTC | CASSSRATVSQETQYF
TRBJ1-3 | few | TRBV30 | TRBD1 | TGTGCCTTTTGGACTAGGACAGGGCACACCATATATTTT | CAFWTRTGHTIYF
TRBJ2-7 | many | TRBV7-9 | TRBD2 | TGTGCCAGCAGCGCAAGAGGGAGGGGCGAGCAGTACTTC | CASSARGRGEQYF
TRBJ2-3 | many | TRBV20-1 | NA | TGCAGTGCTAGAGTATCCGTAGATACGCAGTATTTT | CSARVSVDTQYF
TRBJ1-1 | many | TRBV6-1 | NA | TGTGCCAGCAGCCAGAAGGCCCCTGAAGCTTTCTTT | CASSQKAPEAFF
TRBJ2-2 | many | TRBV6-4 | TRBD2 | TGTGCCAGCAGTGACGGGAGGGACACCGGGGAGCTGTTTTTT | CASSDGRDTGELFF
TRBJ1-2 | NA | TRBV20-1 | TRBD1 | TGCACCCTAGGGGACAGTTTTGGCTACACCTTC | CTLGDSFGYTF
TRBJ1-5 | many | TRBV4-1 | TRBD1 | TGCGCCAGCAGCCAAATTGGGACAGGGAATCAGCCCCAGCATTTT | CASSQIGTGNQPQHF
TRBJ2-2 | many | TRBV6-1 | TRBD1 | TGTGCCAGCAGCACGACAGGGGCGTCCACCGGGGAGCTGTTTTTT | CASSTTGASTGELFF
TRBJ2-2 | few | TRBV6-2/TRBV6-3 | NA | TGTGCCAGCGACCCTGGGGGGAACACCGGGGAGCTGTTTTTT | CASDPGGNTGELFF
TRBJ1-2 | few | TRBV12-3/TRBV12-4 | NA | TGTGCCAGCAGTTGGGGGGTAACGAATGGCTACACCTTC | CASSWGVTNGYTF
TRBJ2-7 | NA | TRBV5-4 | TRBD2 | TGTGCCAGCAGCTTGGCGGGACTAGCCGGGAACGAGCAGTACTTC | CASSLAGLAGNEQYF
TRBJ1-2 | NA | TRBV30 | NA | TGTGCCTGGAGTAGGTTTGAGGGATTCGGCTACACCTTC | CAWSRFEGFGYTF
TRBJ2-1 | few | TRBV28 | NA | TGTGCCAGCAGTTCCAACAGGGTTGAGCAGTTCTTC | CASSSNRVEQFF
TRBJ2-3 | many | TRBV19 | NA | TGTGCCAGTACCCCCCTGGGGGATAGCACAGATACGCAGTATTTT | CASTPLGDSTDTQYF
TRBJ2-1 | many | TRBV6-1 | TRBD2 | TGTGCCAGCAATGTTCAGGCGGGGGGCTACAATGAGCAGTTCTTC | CASNVQAGGYNEQFF
TRBJ1-2 | many | TRBV18 | NA | TGTGCCAGCTCACCCGACCTCACCCGGGGGCAGGGGAATGGCTACACCTTC | CASSPDLTRGQGNGYTF
TRBJ1-1 | many | TRBV5-1 | TRBD1 | TGCGCCAGCAGATGGGACAGCTCGAACACTGAAGCTTTCTTT | CASRWDSSNTEAFF
TRBJ2-7 | many | TRBV28 | NA | TGTGCCAGCAGTATCCGGGACATAGCTTACGAGCAGTACTTC | CASSIRDIAYEQYF
TRBJ2-7 | medium-sized | TRBV6-6 | NA | TGTGCCAGCAGTTACTCGCTTGGCCTCTCCTACGAGCAGTACTTC | CASSYSLGLSYEQYF
TRBJ1-1 | many | TRBV5-1 | NA | TGCGCCAGCAGCTACAAACCGGTAGGCACTGAAGCTTTCTTT | CASSYKPVGTEAFF
TRBJ2-1 | many | TRBV20-1 | NA | TGCAGTGCTAGGCGGGATCGCAATGAGCAGTTCTTC | CSARRDRNEQFF
TRBJ2-3 | NA | TRBV19 | NA | TGTGCCAGTAGTGTCCGCCAGGGTTCAGATACGCAGTATTTT | CASSVRQGSDTQYF
TRBJ1-1 | many | TRBV28 | NA | TGTGCCAGCACCAGAGGACGGTTGAACACTGAAGCTTTCTTT | CASTRGRLNTEAFF
TRBJ2-7 | NA | TRBV18 | NA | TGTGCCAGCTCACCAAGGGACGGACTATACGAGCAGTACTTC | CASSPRDGLYEQYF
TRBJ1-1 | many | TRBV7-6 | NA | TGTGCCAGCAGCTTAGATGGGCCGAGTGGCACTGAAGCTTTCTTT | CASSLDGPSGTEAFF
TRBJ1-2 | few | TRBV20-1 | TRBD1 | TGCAGTGCTGGGGGGTGGACAGGGGGTGATGGCTACACCTTC | CSAGGWTGGDGYTF
TRBJ2-7 | many | TRBV28 | TRBD1 | TGTGCCAGCAGTCCCACAGGGGGTGGATCCTACGAGCAGTACTTC | CASSPTGGGSYEQYF
TRBJ1-2 | many | TRBV7-8 | NA | TGTGCCAGCAGCCTGGACAGAGTCTATGGCTACACCTTC | CASSLDRVYGYTF
TRBJ2-7 | few | TRBV9 | TRBD2 | TGTGCCAGCACCGTGGGCGGGAGCTCCTACGAGCAGTACTTC | CASTVGGSSYEQYF
TRBJ2-1 | few | TRBV7-2 | NA | TGTGCCAGCAGCTCTGACAGTCTGACAGTAAGCGAGCAGTTCTTC | CASSSDSLTVSEQFF
TRBJ2-3 | few | TRBV28 | TRBD2 | TGTGCCAGCAGTCCATCTAGCGGGGGGACAGATACGCAGTATTTT | CASSPSSGGTDTQYF
TRBJ2-1 | many | TRBV29-1 | TRBD2 | TGCAGCGTTGAAGAGGGAGGGTACAATGAGCAGTTCTTC | CSVEEGGYNEQFF
TRBJ2-3 | NA | TRBV7-9 | NA | TGTGCCAGCTGGTTAGCTCACACAGATACGCAGTATTTT | CASWLAHTDTQYF
TRBJ2-7 | NA | TRBV27 | NA | TGTGCCAGCAGTTTACTAGAGGGTGATGAGCAGTACTTC | CASSLLEGDEQYF
TRBJ1-2 | many | TRBV7-8 | TRBD1 | TGTGCCACTTCTTACCGGGACAGGGTCTATGGCTACACCTTC | CATSYRDRVYGYTF
TRBJ2-3 | few | TRBV20-1 | NA | TGCAGTGCTAAGTTGTCCACAGATACGCAGTATTTT | CSAKLSTDTQYF
TRBJ2-2 | NA | TRBV5-1 | TRBD2 | TGCGCCAGCAGCCCAAGACTAGCGGGAACCGGGGAGCTGTTTTTT | CASSPRLAGTGELFF
TRBJ2-2 | many | TRBV6-1 | TRBD2 | TGTGCCAGCAGTGAAGGGGCCGGGGGGGGGGCGAACACCGGGGAGCTGTTTTTT | CASSEGAGGGANTGELFF
TRBJ1-2 | many | TRBV10-3 | NA | TGTGCCACCCAAACAGGGAACTATGGCTACACCTTC | CATQTGNYGYTF
TRBJ2-1 | many | TRBV27 | NA | TGTGCCAGCAGTTTAAACCGTAACAATGAGCAGTTCTTC | CASSLNRNNEQFF
TRBJ2-2 | NA | TRBV6-2/TRBV6-3 | NA | TGTGCCAGCAGTTCGTTTTGGGATACCGGGGAGCTGTTTTTT | CASSSFWDTGELFF
TRBJ2-6 | many | TRBV6-1 | TRBD2 | TGTGCCAGCAGTTTTGGACTAGCGGGAGCTGGGGCCAACGTCCTGACTTTC | CASSFGLAGAGANVLTF
TRBJ1-6 | NA | TRBV5-1 | NA | TGCGCCAGCATCCCCTCGGGGATAAGCTCCTATAATTTACCCCTCCACTTT | CASIPSGISSYNLPLHF
TRBJ2-7 | NA | TRBV20-1 | NA | TGCAGTGCGTCCCCTGGATACGAGCAGTACTTC | CSASPGYEQYF
TRBJ2-7 | many | TRBV2 | TRBD2 | TGTGCCAGCAGTGAAGCGGGGACTATTTACGAGCAGTACTTC | CASSEAGTIYEQYF
TRBJ2-7 | NA | TRBV19 | NA | TGTGCCAGTAGTACCGCATTCGGGTCCGAGCATTACTTC | CASSTAFGSEHYF
TRBJ2-3 | many | TRBV11-2 | TRBD1 | TGTGCCAGCAGTAGAGGGGGCCGCACAGATACGCAGTATTTT | CASSRGGRTDTQYF
TRBJ2-1 | few | TRBV12-3/TRBV12-4 | TRBD1 | TGTGCCAGCAGAGACAGGGGCCGGATCTACAATGAGCAGTTCTTC | CASRDRGRIYNEQFF